These 22 T cell receptor beta chains were sequenced from one sample in a study of human T cells and chemical hapten exposure. Time point: patch test 1, 2 weeks after DPC sensitization. Documented treatment: therapeutic diphenylcyclopropenone sensitization with weekly scalp DPC. Total RNA was isolated from whole blood that had not been fractionated. One entry per CDR3 protein results from TCRdb running MiXCR on the RACE reads. The profile covers 40,000 to 65,000 distinct CDR3 sequences, with 9.5% to 11% appearing a single time and approximately 1.8% taken by the ten largest. The sample here was whole blood, taken in connection with sensitization to the hapten diphenylcyclopropenone (DPC). The receptors were sampled from a woman between 35 and 50 years old with alopecia areata. Some clones in this sample may be carry-over from other donors' samples.

This clonotype was detected only a few times. The chain carries TRBV20-1 and TRBJ1-2; D is perhaps TRBD1 (5 bases). The germline V and J ends were trimmed by 4 bases and 4 bases, with 16 bases remaining between them. The CDR3 covers 14 residues. Germline CDR1 is DFQATT and CDR2 is SNEGSKA (reference sequence). CDR3 protein: CSATQDDRTYGYTF. CDR3 nucleotides: TGCAGTGCTACACAAGACGACAGAACCTATGGCTACACCTTC.

A note on this clonotype: This CDR3 fails to terminate in the conserved phenylalanine or tryptophan, so it likely reflects a read error. The rearrangement joins TRBV11-3 to TRBJ2-3; D gene uncertain. The length of the CDR3 is 13 residues. Germline V gene lookup returns CDR1 SGHNT and CDR2 YENEEA. For the CDR3, the DNA is TGTGCCAGCAGCCTAGAACGCACAGATACGCAGTATTCT. This codes for CASSLERTDTQYS.

This clonotype was found a few times. The chain joins TRBV12-3 or TRBV12-4 to TRBJ2-7; D is uncertain. There are 12 residues in the CDR3. V dropped 3 bases and J dropped 3 bases, with 6 bases sitting between them. The CDR3 is CASSFTGYEQYF. The CDR3 nucleotides are TGTGCCAGCAGTTTTACCGGCTACGAGCAGTACTTC.

Regarding this clonotype: A junction end diverges from the germline sequence, so it may reflect a read error. The CDR3 DNA is TGTGCCAGCGGGCTAAGAGCCTACGCGCAGTACTTC. It encodes CASGLRAYAQYF. The V call is TRBV12-3 or TRBV12-4, the J call TRBJ2-7; D ambiguous. The CDR3 totals 12 residues.

In its sample, this clonotype was seen many times. The gene calls are TRBV7-9 and TRBJ2-1, with a possible D match to TRBD1 (5 bases). The CDR3 runs 11 residues. V was trimmed by 5 bases and J by 9 bases, leaving 8 bases between them. Looked up from germline, CDR1 is SEHNR and CDR2 is FQNEAQ (reference sequence). The CDR3 coding sequence is TGTGCCAGCAGCCCGCAGGGTGAGCAGTTCTTC. Protein sequence: CASSPQGEQFF. The variable domain in full, completed from reference TRBV7-9 and TRBJ2-1, reads DTGVSQNPRHKITKRGQNVTFRCDPISEHNRLYWYRQTLGQGPEFLTYFQNEAQLEKSRLLSDRFSAERPKGSFSTLEIQRTEQGDSAMYLCASSPQGEQFFGPGTRLTVL.

J is TRBJ1-6 and V is TRBV20-1, with D perhaps TRBD1 (6 bases). Trimming removed 4 bases from V and 3 bases from J, with 13 bases in between. Germline loops: CDR1 DFQATT, CDR2 SNEGSKA (reference sequence). CDR3 length equals 15 residues. The chain's CDR3 is CSATAGVDYNSPLHF. DNA of the CDR3: TGCAGTGCTACCGCAGGGGTCGACTATAATTCACCCCTCCACTTT.

This clonotype was seen ten or more times. The chain carries TRBV7-6 and TRBJ2-2, with no clear D. V gave up 5 bases and J gave up 6 bases, with 10 bases separating them. Germline V gives CDR1 SGHVS, CDR2 FNYEAQ. This CDR3 contains 13 residues. Written as DNA, the CDR3 is TGTGCCAGCAGCCCTTTAGCCGCCGGGGAGCTGTTTTTT. Its translation: CASSPLAAGELFF. The complete variable domain, with remaining parts taken from reference TRBV7-6 and TRBJ2-2, reads GAGVSQSPRYKVTKRGQDVALRCDPISGHVSLYWYRQALGQGPEFLTYFNYEAQQDKSGLPNDRFSAERPEGSISTLTIQRTEQRDSAMYRCASSPLAAGELFFGEGSRLTVL.

This clonotype occurred a few times. The chain is built from TRBV2 and TRBJ2-7, with a tentative D call TRBD1 (6 bases). V lost 4 bases to trimming and J lost 7 bases, with 20 bases between them. There are 15 residues in the CDR3. Germline V lookup: CDR1 SNHLY, CDR2 FYNNEI. CDR3 nucleotide sequence: TGTGCCAGCAGTGGGGCGAGGACAGTAGGTAGGGAGCAGTACTTC. Its protein product is CASSGARTVGREQYF.

The sample holds many counts of this clonotype. This chain uses TRBV18 with TRBJ1-1, with D uncertain. With 5 bases removed from V and 1 base from J, the gap between germline ends came to 11 bases. Germline CDR1 and CDR2: KGHSH and LQKENI. The CDR3 is 14 residues long. CDR3 DNA: TGTGCCAGCTCAAACGCCGGCGGGAACACTGAAGCTTTCTTT. Encoded protein: CASSNAGGNTEAFF.

This clonotype was seen a few times. The chain uses TRBV7-3 and TRBJ1-1, with 8 bases lining up with TRBD1. Germline CDR1 is SGHTA and CDR2 is FQGTGA. This CDR3 is built from 16 residues. V shed 1 base, J shed 7 bases, and the junction held 11 bases outside the gene matches. The CDR3 DNA reads as TGTGCCAGCAGCTTAAGTCAGGGGGCGGTGACGGGTGAAGCTTTCTTT. The encoded protein is CASSLSQGAVTGEAFF.

This clonotype was picked up many times. V usage is TRBV27 and J usage is TRBJ2-7; maybe TRBD1 (6 bases). Trimming took 4 bases from V and 0 from J, leaving 13 bases between them. The CDR3 spans 15 residues. Germline values: CDR1 MNHEY, CDR2 SMNVEV (reference sequence). CDR3 region: CASSYRGTSSYEQYF. CDR3 bases: TGTGCCAGCAGTTATCGAGGGACAAGCTCCTACGAGCAGTACTTC.

This clonotype was seen only a few times. The gene calls are TRBV20-1 and TRBJ2-3; possibly TRBD1 or TRBD2 for D (5 bases each). V lost 5 bases and J 11 bases, leaving 17 bases between the germline ends. The CDR3 runs 12 residues. Germline CDR1 and CDR2: DFQATT and SNEGSKA (reference sequence). The CDR3 here is CSAGAYGNLQYF. The CDR3 DNA is TGCAGTGCTGGGGCCTACGGGAATCTGCAGTATTTT.

This clonotype was detected ten times or more. This chain uses TRBV7-6 with TRBJ2-1; D is perhaps TRBD2 (6 bases). Looked up from germline, CDR1 is SGHVS and CDR2 is FNYEAQ. The CDR3 is made up of 15 amino acids. V lost 5 bases to trimming and J lost 0 bases, with 11 bases between them. The CDR3 bases are TGTGCCAGCAGCCAGGACGGGAGCTCCTACAATGAGCAGTTCTTC. It specifies CASSQDGSSYNEQFF.

The rearrangement uses TRBV6-2 or TRBV6-3 and TRBJ1-6, with 7 bases that match TRBD1. V shed 6 bases and J 14 bases; nucleotides not matched to a gene: 13. This CDR3 is built from 14 residues. CDR1 MNHEY and CDR2 SVGEGT come from the germline V gene. The CDR3 bases are TGTGCCAGCAGCCGTACCAGGGACAGCGCTACCCTCCACTTT. Translated: CASSRTRDSATLHF.

The rearrangement links TRBV30 to TRBJ1-4; D not resolved. Germline values: CDR1 GTSNPN, CDR2 SVGIG (reference sequence). The CDR3 spans 13 residues. The ends were cut back, 0 bases at V and 7 bases at J, with 9 bases in the middle. Here the CDR3 DNA reads TGTGCCTGGAGTGTTGTACGGGGTGAAAAACTGTTTTTT. It specifies CAWSVVRGEKLFF.

The V call is TRBV7-9, the J call TRBJ1-1; D remains unclear. The CDR3 has 19 amino acids. V lost 1 base to trimming and J lost 1 base, with 22 bases between them. Germline V CDR1 and CDR2: SEHNR, FQNEAQ (reference sequence). The CDR3 loop reads CASSLVSLGRRQRNTEAFF. The CDR3, as DNA: TGTGCCAGCAGCTTAGTCTCGCTAGGCAGGCGACAAAGGAACACTGAAGCTTTCTTT.

In its sample, this clonotype was seen a few times. The chain couples TRBV21-1 to TRBJ1-5; TRBD1 was called by the table and not checked on the DNA. TRBV21-1 corresponds to a pseudogene. The CDR3 is made up of 21 amino acids. The CDR3 bases are TGTGCCAGCAGCATCTCCCCGAACCGGGAACCATTAACAGGGGGCAATCAGCCCCAGCATTTT. Protein sequence: CASSISPNREPLTGGNQPQHF.

V gene TRBV4-1 combines with J gene TRBJ1-6; 7 nucleotides agree with TRBD1. The J segment lost 8 bases and the V segment lost 3 bases, leaving 10 bases of the junction unmatched. Germline-derived CDR1 and CDR2 are MGHRA and YSYEKL. The CDR3 loop spans 16 amino acids. CDR3 bases: TGCGCCAGCAGCCAGGGGCCAGACAGGGATTATTCACCCCTCCACTTT. Translation gives CASSQGPDRDYSPLHF.

This chain connects TRBV4-1 to TRBJ2-1; TRBD2 agrees at 9 bases. CDR3 length: 16 amino acids. Looked up from germline, CDR1 is MGHRA and CDR2 is YSYEKL. V lost 4 bases, J lost 7 bases, and 11 bases stayed unmatched. Written as DNA, the CDR3 is TGCGCCAGCAGCCTAAGGGAGGCGGGGGGGCCGAATGAGCAGTTCTTC. Translating gives CASSLREAGGPNEQFF.

The CDR3 region is CASSLSWNTEAFF. CDR3 bases: TGCGCCAGCAGCTTAAGCTGGAACACTGAAGCTTTCTTT. The chain joins TRBV5-1 to TRBJ1-1, with unresolved D. Germline CDR1 is SGHRS and CDR2 is YFSETQ. CDR3 size: 13 residues. The ends were cut back, 2 bases at V and 1 base at J, with 6 bases in the middle.

This clonotype turned up a few times. The genes are TRBV6-1 and TRBJ1-2, with D perhaps matching TRBD1 (5 bases). V was cut by 2 bases and J by 6 bases, with 16 bases left in between. The CDR3 is 15 residues long. The V gene's germline CDR1 is MNHNS and CDR2 SASEGT. The CDR3 region is CASSERRGAGNGYTF. Written as DNA, the CDR3 is TGTGCCAGCAGTGAACGAAGGGGCGCGGGGAATGGCTACACCTTC.

This clonotype was recorded a few times. V is TRBV11-3 and J is TRBJ2-2; D is possibly TRBD1 (5 bases). Germline V CDR1 and CDR2: SGHNT, YENEEA. V lost 5 bases and J lost 3, with 7 bases in between. The CDR3 extends over 13 amino acids. The CDR3 region is CASSLTDTGELFF. The CDR3 nucleotides are TGTGCCAGCAGCCTGACAGACACCGGGGAGCTGTTTTTT.